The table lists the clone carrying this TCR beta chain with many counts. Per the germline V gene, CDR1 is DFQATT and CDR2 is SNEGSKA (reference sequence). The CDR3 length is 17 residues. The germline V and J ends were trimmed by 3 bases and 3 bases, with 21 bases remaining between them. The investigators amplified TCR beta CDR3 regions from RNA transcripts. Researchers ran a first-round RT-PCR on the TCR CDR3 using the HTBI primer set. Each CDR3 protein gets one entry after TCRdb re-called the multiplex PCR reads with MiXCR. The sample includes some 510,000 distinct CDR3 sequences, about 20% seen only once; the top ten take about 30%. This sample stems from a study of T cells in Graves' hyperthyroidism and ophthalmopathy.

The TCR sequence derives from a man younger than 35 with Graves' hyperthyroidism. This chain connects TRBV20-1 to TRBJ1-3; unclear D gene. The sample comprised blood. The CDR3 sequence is CSASPLTPQALGNTIYF. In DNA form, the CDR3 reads TGCAGTGCTAGCCCCTTGACGCCGCAAGCCCTTGGAAACACCATATATTTT.